Presented here are 20 T cell receptor beta chains from one specimen sequenced in a study of neurological immune-mediated disorders. TCRdb analysed the 5' RACE reads with MiXCR anew, one entry per CDR3 protein. The sample holds roughly 48,000 distinct CDR3 sequences, 10% to 15% seen once. The time point here: longitudinal time-point 3. Sequencing was performed on PBMCs. Every receptor here comes from a male donor with HTLV-1-associated myelopathy (HAM/TSP).

Many counts were recorded for this clonotype. J is TRBJ2-1 and V is TRBV5-1; TRBD1 aligns across 7 bases. With V trimmed by 4 bases and J by 0 bases, 4 bases remained unmatched. Germline CDR1 is SGHRS and CDR2 is YFSETQ. CDR3 length: 15 amino acids. The DNA for the CDR3 is TGCGCCAGCAGCGGGGGACAGAGCTCCTACAATGAGCAGTTCTTC. It translates to CASSGGQSSYNEQFF.

This clonotype was detected ten times or more. The chain links TRBV5-6 to TRBJ2-1, with D hard to call. The CDR3 is made up of 12 amino acids. V lost 0 bases and J lost 11, with 9 bases in between. The germline gives CDR1 SGHDT, CDR2 YYEEEE. The CDR3 protein is CASSLGGGKQFF. DNA for the CDR3: TGTGCCAGCAGCTTGGGAGGTGGAAAGCAGTTCTTC.

The sample holds many counts of this clonotype. V gene TRBV7-2 combines with J gene TRBJ2-7; the match to TRBD2 covers 8 bases. From germline, CDR1 is SGHTA and CDR2 FQGNSA. After removal of 7 bases from V and 3 bases from J, the junction contained 11 bases not matched to a gene. CDR3 length equals 15 residues. The CDR3 loop is CASTRMAGGNYEQYF. DNA of the CDR3: TGTGCCAGCACCCGGATGGCGGGGGGAAACTACGAGCAGTACTTC.

This clonotype was seen many times. The chain has TRBV5-1 and TRBJ1-3; D perhaps matches TRBD1 (6 bases). This CDR3 has 16 amino acids. The germline V gene has CDR1 SGHRS and CDR2 YFSETQ. V was cut by 0 bases and J by 0 bases, with 10 bases left in between. The CDR3 DNA reads as TGCGCCAGCAGCTTGGGACAGGCTTCCTCTGGAAACACCATATATTTT. Amino acids: CASSLGQASSGNTIYF.

This clonotype was recorded at least ten times. The chain uses TRBV21-1 and TRBJ1-1; the DNA was not compared with TRBD1, the D call given in the table. TRBV21-1 is a pseudogene locus. The CDR3 runs to 11 residues. The CDR3 loop reads CASSKKDSPFF. The CDR3 DNA sequence: TGTGCCAGCAGCAAAAAAGACAGTCCTTTCTTT.

The table lists this clonotype with many counts. This rearrangement joins TRBV28 to TRBJ2-3; D is perhaps TRBD2 (6 bases). The germline V gene has CDR1 MDHEN and CDR2 SYDVKM. The CDR3 is 16 residues long. V was shortened by 6 bases and J by 4 bases, with 20 bases between the two germline ends. CDR3 protein: CASRNPGLWAADTQYF. DNA for the CDR3: TGTGCCAGCAGAAACCCGGGACTCTGGGCCGCAGATACGCAGTATTTT.

This clonotype was seen repeatedly, ten times or more. The chain is built from TRBV7-3 and TRBJ2-1; 7 nucleotides agree with TRBD2. J lost 3 bases, V lost 1 base, and 3 bases had no gene match. The CDR3 totals 15 residues. CDR1 SGHTA and CDR2 FQGTGA come from the germline V gene. The CDR3 sequence is CASSLNGGGYNEQFF. The CDR3, as DNA: TGTGCCAGCAGCTTAAACGGCGGGGGCTACAATGAGCAGTTCTTC.

Many counts were recorded for this clonotype. The CDR3 loop reads CASATNEKLFF. The CDR3 region has the DNA TGTGCCAGTGCAACTAATGAAAAACTGTTTTTT. V and J are TRBV28 and TRBJ1-4; D not resolved. Trimming removed 9 bases from V and 0 bases from J, with 2 bases in between. CDR1 MDHEN and CDR2 SYDVKM come from the germline V gene. This CDR3 has 11 amino acids.

This clonotype occurred many times. The rearrangement joins TRBV24-1 to TRBJ1-2, with TRBD1 matching 8 bases. The CDR3 contains 14 residues. Germline-derived CDR1 and CDR2 are KGHDR and SFDVKD. V lost 3 bases to trimming and J lost 4 bases; unmatched junction nucleotides: 3. The CDR3 region is CATSDMGQAYGYTF. The CDR3, as DNA: TGTGCCACCAGTGATATGGGACAGGCCTATGGCTACACCTTC.

This clonotype appeared many times. This chain uses TRBV29-1 with TRBJ1-2; D remains unclear. Trimming cost V 6 bases and J 1 base, with 6 bases left between them. CDR1 is SQVTM and CDR2 is ANQGSEA in the germline V gene. This CDR3 contains 11 residues. DNA of the CDR3: TGCAGCGTCGCTGATAACTATGGCTACACCTTC. Encoded protein: CSVADNYGYTF.

This clonotype has at least ten counts. V is TRBV24-1 and J is TRBJ1-2, with TRBD1 matching over 7 bases. Germline CDR1 KGHDR, CDR2 SFDVKD. The CDR3 contains 15 residues. V dropped 0 bases and J dropped 7; count of bases not matched to a gene: 7. CDR3 loop: CATSDLETGIGGYTF. Here the CDR3 DNA reads TGTGCCACCAGTGATTTGGAGACAGGGATCGGTGGCTACACCTTC.

This clonotype was counted at least ten times. The chain carries TRBV20-1 and TRBJ1-2; D is unresolved. The CDR3 consists of 13 residues. Germline CDR1 is DFQATT and CDR2 is SNEGSKA (reference sequence). V lost 5 bases to trimming and J lost 0 bases, with 10 bases between them. CDR3 loop: CSAPVETNYGYTF. CDR3 DNA: TGCAGTGCTCCTGTCGAAACTAACTATGGCTACACCTTC.

This clonotype appeared many times. The J gene is TRBJ1-1, the V gene TRBV7-9; no clear D. Looked up from germline, CDR1 is SEHNR and CDR2 is FQNEAQ (reference sequence). CDR3 length: 17 residues. Trimming cost V 4 bases and J 3 bases, with 21 bases left between them. The CDR3 region is CASSSTQTSPEYTEAFF. The CDR3, as DNA: TGTGCCAGCAGCTCCACACAAACGTCACCGGAATACACTGAAGCTTTCTTT.

This clonotype was observed at least ten times. The chain uses TRBV20-1 and TRBJ2-3; possibly TRBD1 or TRBD2 for D (5 bases each). Trimming removed 3 bases at V and 0 bases at J, with 10 bases between. This CDR3 is 14 amino acids long. Germline CDR1 and CDR2: DFQATT and SNEGSKA (reference sequence). The CDR3 DNA sequence: TGCAGTGCTAGTCGGGGCGCTAGCACAGATACGCAGTATTTT. Translated, it gives CSASRGASTDTQYF.

The rearrangement joins TRBV2 to TRBJ1-2; D perhaps matches TRBD1 (6 bases). Germline V CDR1 and CDR2: SNHLY, FYNNEI. The CDR3 runs to 13 residues. Trimming shortened V by 2 bases and J by 5 bases, and 9 bases separated the two germline ends. The CDR3 is CASSERTGYGYTF. The CDR3 DNA is TGTGCCAGCAGTGAACGCACAGGGTATGGCTACACCTTC.

This clonotype was seen just once. At one end, the junction sequence differs from germline, possibly due to a read error. J is TRBJ1-5 and V is TRBV5-1, with TRBD1 as a possible D gene (6 bases). The CDR3 spans 15 residues. Germline CDR1 SGHRS, CDR2 YFSETQ. This CDR3 is CASSELTGENHPQHF. Here the CDR3 DNA reads TGCGCCAGTTCGGAGCTGACAGGCGAAAATCATCCCCAGCATTTT.

This clonotype appeared many times. This sequence joins TRBV29-1 and TRBJ1-1; D is possibly TRBD1 (6 bases). CDR3 length equals 14 residues. V lost 5 bases to trimming and J lost 3 bases, with 16 bases between them. In germline, CDR1 is SQVTM, CDR2 ANQGSEA. Here the CDR3 reads CSVNRAGADTEAFF. In DNA form, the CDR3 reads TGCAGCGTTAACCGCGCAGGGGCCGACACTGAAGCTTTCTTT.

This clonotype was observed many times. This chain uses TRBV9 with TRBJ2-1; 9 positions agree with TRBD1. V shed 0 bases, J shed 8 bases, and the junction held 6 bases outside the gene matches. The CDR3 totals 15 residues. Germline CDR1 reads SGDLS; CDR2 reads YYNGEE. The CDR3 spells CASSVDGTGKDEQFF. The CDR3 nucleotides read TGTGCCAGCAGCGTAGACGGGACAGGGAAAGATGAGCAGTTCTTC.

At least ten counts were recorded for this clonotype. J is TRBJ1-6 and V is TRBV20-1, with D unresolved. V was trimmed by 3 bases and J by 6 bases, leaving 18 bases between them. Germline values: CDR1 DFQATT, CDR2 SNEGSKA (reference sequence). CDR3 length: 16 amino acids. CDR3 nucleotide sequence: TGCAGTGCTAGTTCGCAGGACCGTAGCCGTAATTCACCCCTCCACTTT. This encodes CSASSQDRSRNSPLHF.

This clonotype was seen repeatedly, ten times or more. This chain joins TRBV28 and TRBJ2-7; 12 nucleotides line up with TRBD1. J lost 5 bases, V lost 5 bases, and 10 bases had no gene match. Germline V gene lookup returns CDR1 MDHEN and CDR2 SYDVKM. The CDR3 is 16 residues long. As DNA, the CDR3 is TGTGCCAGCAGTGAATTAACCGGGACAGGGGGCAACGAGCAGTACTTC. Amino acids: CASSELTGTGGNEQYF.